Listed here are 10 T cell receptor beta chains from one sample, sequenced in a study of T cell repertoires in cytomegalovirus infection. In TCRdb, the reads were re-called with MiXCR into one record per CDR3 protein. The sample consists of roughly 150,000 distinct CDR3 sequences, about 20% of them appearing once. Source material: PBMCs. Every receptor here comes from a human donor in good health (CMV status not recorded). Some clones in this sample may be carry-over from other donors' samples.

This clonotype showed up many times. The V and J genes are TRBV7-2 and TRBJ1-2; no clear D gene. The CDR3 is made up of 14 amino acids. The ends were cut back, 3 bases at V and 0 bases at J, with 8 bases in the middle. From germline, CDR1 is SGHTA and CDR2 FQGNSA. The CDR3 nucleotides read TGTGCCAGCAGCTTCTCCAGGTCTAACTATGGCTACACCTTC. Protein: CASSFSRSNYGYTF.

The genes are TRBV29-1 and TRBJ2-5; D call uncertain. The germline gives CDR1 SQVTM, CDR2 ANQGSEA. Trimming left V 5 bases short and J 5 bases short, with 12 bases between. The CDR3 is made up of 12 amino acids. The CDR3 reads CSVSDGSETQYF. The CDR3 region has the DNA TGCAGCGTTTCGGACGGGTCCGAGACCCAGTACTTC. Drawing the rest from reference TRBV29-1 and TRBJ2-5, the complete variable domain is SAVISQKPSRDICQRGTSLTIQCQVDSQVTMMFWYRQQPGQSLTLIATANQGSEATYESGFVIDKFPISRPNLTFSTLTVSNMSPEDSSIYLCSVSDGSETQYFGPGTRLLVL.

The rearrangement uses TRBV4-3 and TRBJ2-1; 13 bases are a match to TRBD2. The germline gives CDR1 LGHNA, CDR2 YSLEER. The CDR3 has 16 amino acids. V was clipped by 3 bases and J by 4 bases; unmatched bases: 3. In DNA form, the CDR3 reads TGCGCCAGCAGCCAGGGGACTAGCGGGAAATACAATGAGCAGTTCTTC. It yields the protein CASSQGTSGKYNEQFF.

Only a few counts were recorded for this clonotype. The chain is built from TRBV25-1 and TRBJ2-7; 9 nucleotides agree with TRBD2. CDR3 length equals 14 residues. Per the germline V gene, CDR1 is MGHDK and CDR2 is SYGVNS. The junction had 3 bases not matched to a gene; V was cut back by 3 bases and J by 3 bases. The CDR3: CASSDFSGGYEQYF. The DNA of the CDR3 is TGTGCCAGCAGTGATTTTAGCGGGGGCTACGAGCAGTACTTC.

This clonotype was picked up a small number of times. This sequence joins TRBV6-4 and TRBJ2-3; TRBD1 matches 7 bases. V lost 6 bases to trimming and J lost 2 bases; unmatched junction nucleotides: 2. In germline, CDR1 is MRHNA, CDR2 SNTAGT. The CDR3 length is 13 residues. Here the CDR3 reads CASRQGTTDTQYF. In nucleotides, the CDR3 is TGTGCCAGCAGACAGGGGACCACAGATACGCAGTATTTT.

This clonotype was detected many times. The V and J genes are TRBV7-2 and TRBJ1-1; TRBD1 is a possible D gene (5 bases). Trimming pared 6 bases from V and 8 bases from J, leaving 16 bases between. This CDR3 is built from 13 residues. CDR1 is SGHTA and CDR2 is FQGNSA in the germline V gene. The CDR3 sequence is CASRDRDRQEAFF. CDR3 coding DNA: TGTGCCAGCAGGGATAGGGACCGCCAGGAAGCTTTCTTT. Full variable domain (remainder filled in from reference TRBV7-2 and TRBJ1-1): GAGVSQSPSNKVTEKGKDVELRCDPISGHTALYWYRQSLGQGLEFLIYFQGNSAPDKSGLPSDRFSAERTGGSVSTLTIQRTQQEDSAVYLCASRDRDRQEAFFGQGTRLTVV.

This clonotype was picked up a small number of times. The chain joins TRBV4-2 to TRBJ2-3; 7 bases agree with TRBD1. The CDR3 spans 16 residues. V lost 0 bases, J lost 3 bases, and 6 bases stayed unmatched. The germline gives CDR1 LGHNA, CDR2 YNFKEQ. The CDR3 sequence: CASSQDPGGLTDTQYF. CDR3 nucleotide sequence: TGTGCCAGCAGCCAAGACCCAGGGGGTCTAACAGATACGCAGTATTTT.

This clonotype has at least ten counts. The rearrangement links TRBV7-2 to TRBJ2-7; 8 bases are a match to TRBD2. With 5 bases clipped from V and 7 bases from J, the junction kept 7 bases outside the gene matches. Germline CDR1 and CDR2: SGHTA and FQGNSA. This CDR3 is built from 13 residues. This CDR3 is CASSIGGAREQYF. CDR3 nucleotide sequence: TGTGCCAGCAGCATCGGGGGGGCCCGGGAGCAGTACTTC. The variable domain in full, with the rest retrieved from reference TRBV7-2 and TRBJ2-7, is GAGVSQSPSNKVTEKGKDVELRCDPISGHTALYWYRQSLGQGLEFLIYFQGNSAPDKSGLPSDRFSAERTGGSVSTLTIQRTQQEDSAVYLCASSIGGAREQYFGPGTRLTVT.

In this sample, this clonotype turned up many times. This chain links TRBV2 with TRBJ2-1, with 7 nucleotides matching TRBD1. The CDR3 extends over 17 amino acids. J lost 2 bases, V lost 8 bases, and 15 bases had no gene match. The germline V gene has CDR1 SNHLY and CDR2 FYNNEI. The CDR3 DNA reads TGTGCCAGCCTCGTGAACCCAAGGGGGCGCGCCTACAATGAGCAGTTCTTC. Protein product: CASLVNPRGRAYNEQFF.

The chain combines TRBV20-1 with TRBJ2-6; 7 bases match TRBD1. J lost 0 bases, V lost 8 bases, and 4 bases had no gene match. Germline loops: CDR1 DFQATT, CDR2 SNEGSKA (reference sequence). CDR3 length: 14 amino acids. CDR3 sequence: CSSSGGSGANVLTF. Written as DNA, the CDR3 is TGCAGTTCTTCAGGGGGCTCTGGGGCCAACGTCCTGACTTTC.